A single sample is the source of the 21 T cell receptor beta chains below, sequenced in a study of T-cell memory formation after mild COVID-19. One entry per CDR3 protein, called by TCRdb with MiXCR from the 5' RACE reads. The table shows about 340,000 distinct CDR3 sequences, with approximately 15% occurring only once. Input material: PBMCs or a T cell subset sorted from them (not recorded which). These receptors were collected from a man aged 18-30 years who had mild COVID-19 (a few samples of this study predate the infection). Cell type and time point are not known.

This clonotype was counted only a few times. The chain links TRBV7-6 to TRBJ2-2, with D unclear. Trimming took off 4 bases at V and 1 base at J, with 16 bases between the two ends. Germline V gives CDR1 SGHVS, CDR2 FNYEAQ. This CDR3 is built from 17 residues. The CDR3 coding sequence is TGTGCCAGCAGCTACCAGCAAAGGACGGAGAACACCGGGGAGCTGTTTTTT. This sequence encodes CASSYQQRTENTGELFF.

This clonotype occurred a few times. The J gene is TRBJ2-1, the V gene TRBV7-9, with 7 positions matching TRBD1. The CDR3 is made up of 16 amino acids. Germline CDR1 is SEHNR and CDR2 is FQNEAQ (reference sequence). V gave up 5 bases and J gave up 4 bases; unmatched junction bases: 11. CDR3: CASSQQTGLGYNEQFF. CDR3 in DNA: TGTGCCAGCAGCCAACAGACAGGGCTGGGGTACAATGAGCAGTTCTTC. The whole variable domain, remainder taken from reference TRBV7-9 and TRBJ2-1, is DTGVSQNPRHKITKRGQNVTFRCDPISEHNRLYWYRQTLGQGPEFLTYFQNEAQLEKSRLLSDRFSAERPKGSFSTLEIQRTEQGDSAMYLCASSQQTGLGYNEQFFGPGTRLTVL.

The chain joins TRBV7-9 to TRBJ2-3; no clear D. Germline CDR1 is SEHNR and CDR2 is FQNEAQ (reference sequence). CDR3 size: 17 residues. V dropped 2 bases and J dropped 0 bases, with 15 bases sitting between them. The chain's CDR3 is CASSLFLRSLSTDTQYF. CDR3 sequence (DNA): TGTGCCAGCAGCTTATTTCTCCGATCATTAAGCACAGATACGCAGTATTTT.

CDR3 region: CSVGGRWARGFQETQYF. CDR3 DNA sequence: TGCAGCGTCGGAGGGCGATGGGCCAGGGGTTTCCAAGAGACCCAGTACTTC. The rearrangement joins TRBV29-1 to TRBJ2-5; D is tentatively TRBD1 or TRBD2 (6 bases each). CDR3 size: 17 residues. Germline V gene sequence: CDR1 SQVTM, CDR2 ANQGSEA. The ends were cut back, 6 bases at V and 1 base at J, with 24 bases in the middle.

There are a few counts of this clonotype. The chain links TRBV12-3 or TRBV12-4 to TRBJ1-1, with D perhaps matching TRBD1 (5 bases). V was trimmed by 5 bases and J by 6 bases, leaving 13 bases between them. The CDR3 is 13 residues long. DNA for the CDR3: TGTGCCAGCAGTACCGGGGACGTAGCTGAAGCTTTCTTT. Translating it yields CASSTGDVAEAFF.

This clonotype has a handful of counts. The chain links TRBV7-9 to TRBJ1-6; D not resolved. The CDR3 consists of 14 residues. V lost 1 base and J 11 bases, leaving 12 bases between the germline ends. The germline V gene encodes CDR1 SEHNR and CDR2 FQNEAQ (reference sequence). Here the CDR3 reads CASSLDSGAPPLHF. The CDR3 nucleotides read TGTGCCAGCAGCTTAGATTCAGGCGCACCACCCCTCCACTTT.

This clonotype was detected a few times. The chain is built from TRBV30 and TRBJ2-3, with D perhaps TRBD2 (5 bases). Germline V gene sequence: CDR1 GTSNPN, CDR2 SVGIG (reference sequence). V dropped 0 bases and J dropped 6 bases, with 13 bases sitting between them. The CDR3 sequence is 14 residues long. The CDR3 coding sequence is TGTGCCTGGAGTGTTCTGCTAGCTGGGGATACGCAGTATTTT. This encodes CAWSVLLAGDTQYF.

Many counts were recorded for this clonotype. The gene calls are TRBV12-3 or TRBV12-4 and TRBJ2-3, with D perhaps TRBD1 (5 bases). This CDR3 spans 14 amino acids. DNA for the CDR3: TGTGCTAATGGACATGTGGGGATCACAGATACGCAGTATTTT. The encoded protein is CANGHVGITDTQYF.

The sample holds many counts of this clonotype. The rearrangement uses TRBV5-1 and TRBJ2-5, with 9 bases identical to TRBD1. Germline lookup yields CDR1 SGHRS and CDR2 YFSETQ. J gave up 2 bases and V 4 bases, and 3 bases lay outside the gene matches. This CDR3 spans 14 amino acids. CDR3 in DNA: TGCGCCAGCAGCATCGGACAGGGGCAAGAGACCCAGTACTTC. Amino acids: CASSIGQGQETQYF.

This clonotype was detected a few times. CDR3 amino acids: CASSQTVGLEKLFF. The CDR3, as DNA: TGTGCCAGCAGTCAGACAGTCGGTCTTGAAAAACTGTTTTTT. The V and J genes are TRBV28 and TRBJ1-4; D may be TRBD1 (5 bases). V was shortened by 5 bases and J by 7 bases, with 14 bases between the two germline ends. The CDR3 is made up of 14 amino acids. Germline V CDR1 and CDR2: MDHEN, SYDVKM.

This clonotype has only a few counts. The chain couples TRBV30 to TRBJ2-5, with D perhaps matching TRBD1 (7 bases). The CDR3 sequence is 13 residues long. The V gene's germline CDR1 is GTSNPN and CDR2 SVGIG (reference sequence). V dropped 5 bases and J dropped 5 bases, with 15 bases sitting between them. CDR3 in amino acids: CAWGLAGGETQYF. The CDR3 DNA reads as TGTGCCTGGGGATTAGCAGGGGGGGAGACCCAGTACTTC.

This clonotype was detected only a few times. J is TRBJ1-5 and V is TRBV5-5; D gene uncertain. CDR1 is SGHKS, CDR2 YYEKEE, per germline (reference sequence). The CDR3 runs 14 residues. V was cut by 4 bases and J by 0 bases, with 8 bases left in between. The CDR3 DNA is TGTGCCAGCAGCACCGCCAATAGCAATCAGCCCCAGCATTTT. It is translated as CASSTANSNQPQHF. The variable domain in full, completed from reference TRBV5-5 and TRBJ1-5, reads DAGVTQSPTHLIKTRGQQVTLRCSPISGHKSVSWYQQVLGQGPQFIFQYYEKEERGRGNFPDRFSARQFPNYSSELNVNALLLGDSALYLCASSTANSNQPQHFGDGTRLSIL.

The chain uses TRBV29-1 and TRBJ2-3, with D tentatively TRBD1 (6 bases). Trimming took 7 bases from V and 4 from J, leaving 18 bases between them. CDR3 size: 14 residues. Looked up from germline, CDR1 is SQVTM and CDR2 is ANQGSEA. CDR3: CSGHDTGLADTQYF. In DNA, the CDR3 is TGCAGCGGTCACGACACAGGGTTGGCAGATACGCAGTATTTT.

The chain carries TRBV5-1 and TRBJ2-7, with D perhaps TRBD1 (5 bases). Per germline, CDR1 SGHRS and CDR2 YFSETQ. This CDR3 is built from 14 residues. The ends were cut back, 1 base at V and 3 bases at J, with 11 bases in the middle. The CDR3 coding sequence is TGCGCCAGCAGCTTGCTACCAGGGAACTACGAGCAGTACTTC. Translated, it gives CASSLLPGNYEQYF.

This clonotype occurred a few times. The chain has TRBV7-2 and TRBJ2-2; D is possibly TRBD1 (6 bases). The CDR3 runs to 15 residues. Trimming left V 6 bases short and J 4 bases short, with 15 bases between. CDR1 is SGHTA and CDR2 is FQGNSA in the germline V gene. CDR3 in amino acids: CASSSGRGFTGELFF. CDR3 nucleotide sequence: TGTGCCAGCAGTTCGGGCAGGGGATTCACCGGGGAGCTGTTTTTT.

Here the CDR3 DNA reads TGCGCCAGCAGCTTGGGTACAGGTGCAACTAATGAAAAACTGTTTTTT. Amino acid sequence: CASSLGTGATNEKLFF. The chain links TRBV5-1 to TRBJ1-4; D is perhaps TRBD1 (5 bases). Germline CDR1 SGHRS, CDR2 YFSETQ. The CDR3 contains 16 residues. Trimming removed 0 bases from V and 0 bases from J, with 9 bases in between.

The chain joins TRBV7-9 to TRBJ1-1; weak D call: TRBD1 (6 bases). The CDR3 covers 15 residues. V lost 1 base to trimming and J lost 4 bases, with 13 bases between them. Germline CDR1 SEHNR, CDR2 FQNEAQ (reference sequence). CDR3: CASSLGGGTLTEAFF. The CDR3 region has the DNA TGTGCCAGCAGCTTAGGGGGGGGGACACTCACTGAAGCTTTCTTT.

DNA of the CDR3: TGCGCCAGCAGACCGGGACAGGGGCTGTCTGGAAACACCATATATTTT. Protein product: CASRPGQGLSGNTIYF. The chain carries TRBV5-1 and TRBJ1-3, with 10 nucleotides matching TRBD1. With 5 bases clipped from V and 1 base from J, the junction kept 6 bases outside the gene matches. This CDR3 contains 16 residues. The germline V gene has CDR1 SGHRS and CDR2 YFSETQ.

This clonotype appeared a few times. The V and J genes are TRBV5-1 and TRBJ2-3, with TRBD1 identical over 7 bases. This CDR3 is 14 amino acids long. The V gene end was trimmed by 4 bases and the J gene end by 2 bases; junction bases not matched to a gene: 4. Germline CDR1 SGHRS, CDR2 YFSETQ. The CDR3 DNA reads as TGCGCCAGCAGCCCCGGACAGGTCACAGATACGCAGTATTTT. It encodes CASSPGQVTDTQYF. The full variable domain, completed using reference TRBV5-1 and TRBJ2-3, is KAGVTQTPRYLIKTRGQQVTLSCSPISGHRSVSWYQQTPGQGLQFLFEYFSETQRNKGNFPGRFSGRQFSNSRSEMNVSTLELGDSALYLCASSPGQVTDTQYFGPGTRLTVL.

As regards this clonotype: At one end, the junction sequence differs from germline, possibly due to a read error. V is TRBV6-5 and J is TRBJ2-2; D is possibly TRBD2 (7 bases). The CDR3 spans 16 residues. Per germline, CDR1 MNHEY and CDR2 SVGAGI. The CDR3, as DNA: TGTGCCAGCAGTTACTCGGGGGGGCCGAAGACCGGGGAGCTGTTTTTT. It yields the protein CASSYSGGPKTGELFF.

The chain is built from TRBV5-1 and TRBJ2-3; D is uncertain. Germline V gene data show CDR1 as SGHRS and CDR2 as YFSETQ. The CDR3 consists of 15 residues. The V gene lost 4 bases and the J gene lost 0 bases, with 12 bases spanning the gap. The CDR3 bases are TGCGCCAGCAGCGTGATTGACTGGAGCACAGATACGCAGTATTTT. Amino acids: CASSVIDWSTDTQYF.